The entry below describes one TCR beta chain. There is no known antigen for this receptor. The input lacks base qualities; no much larger clone sits a single base away. Donors were healthy HIV-negative adults with no recently reported acute infections or vaccinations. Every donor was a Caucasian adult living in Nashville, Tennessee, USA. Magnetic negative selection was used to enrich CD4+ T cells, after which naive cells were positively selected on CD45RA and the negative fraction became the memory subset. After blood collection by leukapheresis, PBMCs were isolated using Ficoll-Histopaque density gradient centrifugation and then cryopreserved in the vapor phase of liquid nitrogen. Purity and quantity of every magnetically sorted T cell population were checked by analytical flow cytometry. From each sorted fraction, genomic DNA was isolated and quantified by UV absorbance on a Nanodrop 2000c. The sample originates from a study of shared clonotypes between healthy human individuals (dated by TCRdb to the early 2020s). About the full investigation: Two women and three men aged 18 to 49 years were included in the cohort. For each donor, CD4 naive and CD4 memory were each given three plates, CD8 naive was given two plates, and CD8 memory was given one plate. To estimate repertoire size and how much clonotype sharing occurs between individuals, the study deeply sequenced the blood TCR repertoires of five or six healthy adults. Libraries were prepared and TCR repertoires were sequenced by different laboratories using diverse techniques, in order to increase sequencing depth and limit assay-specific biases. Between about 0.94 and 8.9 billion PBMCs per donor were obtained by leukapheresis. Overall study outcomes, separate from this receptor: Naive subsets generally had larger estimated clonotype richness than memory subsets. Pairwise subsampling indicated that sequencing depth was expected to affect the degree of clonotype sharing among donors. Compared with non-shared clonotypes, clonotypes shared by all four sorted-subset donors had higher generation probabilities. Incomplete sequencing was indicated by rarefaction of sorted-subset datasets, despite the large sequencing depth. Only blood was sampled, and tissue TCR repertoires likely differ from those in blood. Around 5.4% of naive CD4, 3.5% of naive CD8, approximately 2% of memory CD4, and over 0.35% of memory CD8 clonotypes were shared across a few donors. Because the study included a small number of donors, the genetic and exposure-history diversity represented was limited.

TCR CDR3 regions were amplified from genomic DNA by multiplex PCR using the deep immunoSEQ assay. Extracted genomic DNA from each cell subset was spread evenly across all wells of several immunoSEQ 96-well plates, with each plate serving as a replicate. For sorted subsets, each replicate PCR was loaded with approximately 190 ng genomic DNA, equivalent to 30,000 to 35,000 T cell genomes. The purified libraries were quantified using a Qubit 3.0 fluorometer, sized with a Bioanalyzer 2100, and then quantified again using the KAPA Library Quantification kit. A separate single-read 150-cycle Illumina NextSeq 550 flow cell was used to sequence each immunoSEQ 96-well plate. Per the source publication's procedure: Because the immunoSEQ output included only junctional sequences and no quality scores, the filtering could not be the same as the filtering used for full-length reads. Sequences were annotated with PyIR, a Python wrapper for IgBLAST v1.9, using IMGT germline references to assign V/J genes and CDR3. Reads were filtered out if the reads had weak V/J assignments (E-value above 1e-6), no CDR3, stop codons, out-of-frame junctions, or ambiguous translated residues. V3J clonotypes were defined as sequences sharing the same inferred V gene, J gene, and CDR3 amino acid sequence. Percentage overlap between repertoires was computed as shared unique clonotypes divided by the size of the smaller repertoire. Repertoire richness was assessed with RTK rarefaction, the Chao1 estimator, and Recon v2.1 estimates of unobserved clonotypes. OLGA was used to compute generation probabilities for all TCRbeta clonotypes that the gDNA method yielded from several donors. TCRdb took this table from immuneACCESS and kept in-frame rearrangements with V and J called. Such tables lack part of the clones; where checked against another copy, unresolved V genes explain under half of the gap, and the rest is unexplained. The V and J calls and clone size are taken from that table; D and trimming were inferred from the DNA. Here the sample has more than 900,000 clones; about 84% occur a single time. 0.5% to 0.65% of the sample is taken by the ten largest.

The germline V gene provides CDR1 LGHNT and CDR2 FRNRAP. V is pruned by 4 bases and J by 2 bases, leaving 4 bases of the junction without a gene match. The CDR3 has 14 amino acids, counting the end cysteine and phenylalanine. The read is trimmed to its CDR3 DNA, 42 bases read in frame from base 1. This TCR derives from a man aged 18-30 years in good health. Some clones in this sample may be carry-over from other donors' samples. The chain is made from TRBV12-5 and TRBJ2-5; 7 nucleotides in the junction match TRBD1. Sample: memory CD4+ T cells from PBMCs. The cell subset or site label for this specimen denotes: CD45RA-negative fraction. CDR3 protein: CASGWGTEQETQYF. Read as DNA, the sequence is TGTGCTAGTGGTTGGGGGACAGAACAAGAGACCCAGTACTTC.